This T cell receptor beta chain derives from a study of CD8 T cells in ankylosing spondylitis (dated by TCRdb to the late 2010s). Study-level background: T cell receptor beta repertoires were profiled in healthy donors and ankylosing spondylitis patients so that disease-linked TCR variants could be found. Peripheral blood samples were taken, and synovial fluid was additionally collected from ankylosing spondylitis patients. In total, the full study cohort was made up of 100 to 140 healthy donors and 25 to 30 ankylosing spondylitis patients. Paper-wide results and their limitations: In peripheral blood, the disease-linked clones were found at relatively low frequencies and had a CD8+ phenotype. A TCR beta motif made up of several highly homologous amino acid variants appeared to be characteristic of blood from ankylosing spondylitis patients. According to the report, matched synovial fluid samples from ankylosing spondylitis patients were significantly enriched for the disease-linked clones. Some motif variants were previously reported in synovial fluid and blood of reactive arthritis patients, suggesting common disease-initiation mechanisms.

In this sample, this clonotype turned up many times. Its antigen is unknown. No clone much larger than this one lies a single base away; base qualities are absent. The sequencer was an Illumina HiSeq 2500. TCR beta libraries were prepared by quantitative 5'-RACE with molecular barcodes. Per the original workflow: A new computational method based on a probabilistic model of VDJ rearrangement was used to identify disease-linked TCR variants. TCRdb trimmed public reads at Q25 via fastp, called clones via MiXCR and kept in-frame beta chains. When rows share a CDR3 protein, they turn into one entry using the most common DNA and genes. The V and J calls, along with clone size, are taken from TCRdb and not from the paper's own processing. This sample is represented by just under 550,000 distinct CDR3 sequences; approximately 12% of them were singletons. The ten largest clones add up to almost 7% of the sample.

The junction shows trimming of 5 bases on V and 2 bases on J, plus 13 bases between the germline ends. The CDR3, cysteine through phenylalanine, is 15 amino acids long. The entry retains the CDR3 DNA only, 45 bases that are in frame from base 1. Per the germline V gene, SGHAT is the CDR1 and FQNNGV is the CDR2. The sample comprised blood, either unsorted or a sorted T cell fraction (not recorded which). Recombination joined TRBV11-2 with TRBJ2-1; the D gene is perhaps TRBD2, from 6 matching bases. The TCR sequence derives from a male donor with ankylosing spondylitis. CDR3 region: CASSPREYTYNEQFF. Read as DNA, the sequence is TGTGCCAGCAGCCCCCGGGAGTATACCTACAATGAGCAGTTCTTC.